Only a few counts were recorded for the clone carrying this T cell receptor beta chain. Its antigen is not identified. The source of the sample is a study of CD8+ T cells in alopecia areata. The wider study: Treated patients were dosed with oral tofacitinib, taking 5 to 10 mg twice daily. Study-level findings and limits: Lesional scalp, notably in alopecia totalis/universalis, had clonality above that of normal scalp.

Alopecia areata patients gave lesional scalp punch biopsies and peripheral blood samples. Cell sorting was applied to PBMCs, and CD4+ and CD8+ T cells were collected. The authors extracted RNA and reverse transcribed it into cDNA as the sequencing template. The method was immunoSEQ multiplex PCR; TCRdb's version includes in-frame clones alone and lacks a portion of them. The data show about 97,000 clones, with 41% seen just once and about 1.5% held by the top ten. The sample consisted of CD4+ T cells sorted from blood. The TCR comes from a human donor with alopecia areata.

Here the CDR3 DNA reads TGTGCCAGCTCACCACCGGGGACAGGGACGGGACACACTGAAGCTTTCTTT. This sequence encodes CASSPPGTGTGHTEAFF. The V call is TRBV18, the J call TRBJ1-1; 9 nucleotides match TRBD1. CDR1 is KGHSH and CDR2 is LQKENI in the germline V gene. The V segment lost 0 bases and the J segment 3 bases; nucleotides outside the gene matches: 8. The CDR3 contains 17 residues.